The 3 T cell receptor beta chains in this list originate from one sample, sequenced in a study of blood T cells in healthy people across ages. Primers used in a second PCR of roughly 6 to 11 cycles were a sample-barcoded 5' primer and a J-beta primer mix. TCRdb independently ran MiXCR on the 5' RACE reads; one entry per CDR3 protein. The sample includes over 1,200,000 distinct CDR3 sequences, 59% of them seen just once. The sample consisted of blood. The receptors shown here come from a man between 18 and 29 years old in good health.

This clonotype was picked up a small number of times. CDR3 nucleotides: TGCAGTGCCCAAAAGGGCAGTTATGTCCCTGGCTACACCTTC. It specifies CSAQKGSYVPGYTF. The chain couples TRBV20-1 to TRBJ1-2; D gene ambiguous. The germline V gene encodes CDR1 DFQATT and CDR2 SNEGSKA (reference sequence). Trimming removed 6 bases from V and 7 bases from J, with 21 bases in between. This CDR3 is built from 14 residues.

The J gene is TRBJ1-4, the V gene TRBV7-2, with D possibly matching TRBD1 (6 bases). The CDR3 has 15 amino acids. The germline CDR1 and CDR2 sequences are SGHTA and FQGNSA. Between the trimmed V and J ends, which lost 2 bases and 8 bases, there was a span of 15 bases. CDR3 loop: CASSLRGGGWEKLFF. The CDR3 coding sequence is TGTGCCAGCAGCTTACGGGGGGGCGGATGGGAAAAACTGTTTTTT.

The genes are TRBV29-1 and TRBJ1-5; TRBD1 agrees at 7 bases. The CDR3 is 13 residues long. Germline lookup yields CDR1 SQVTM and CDR2 ANQGSEA. V gave up 6 bases and J gave up 3 bases; unmatched junction bases: 5. The CDR3 nucleotides are TGCAGCGTCGATACAGGGGTCAATCAGCCCCAGCATTTT. It yields the protein CSVDTGVNQPQHF.